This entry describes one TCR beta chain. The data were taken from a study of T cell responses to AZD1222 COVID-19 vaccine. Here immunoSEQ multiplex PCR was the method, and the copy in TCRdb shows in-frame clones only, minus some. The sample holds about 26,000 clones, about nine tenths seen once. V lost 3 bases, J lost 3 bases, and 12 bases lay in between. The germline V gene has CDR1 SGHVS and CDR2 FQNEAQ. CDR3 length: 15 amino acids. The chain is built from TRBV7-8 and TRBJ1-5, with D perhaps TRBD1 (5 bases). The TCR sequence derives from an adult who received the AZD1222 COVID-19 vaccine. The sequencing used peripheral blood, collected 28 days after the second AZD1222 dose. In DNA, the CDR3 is TGTGCCAGCAGCTTGCCGGGGGGGAACAATCAGCCCCAGCATTTT. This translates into CASSLPGGNNQPQHF.